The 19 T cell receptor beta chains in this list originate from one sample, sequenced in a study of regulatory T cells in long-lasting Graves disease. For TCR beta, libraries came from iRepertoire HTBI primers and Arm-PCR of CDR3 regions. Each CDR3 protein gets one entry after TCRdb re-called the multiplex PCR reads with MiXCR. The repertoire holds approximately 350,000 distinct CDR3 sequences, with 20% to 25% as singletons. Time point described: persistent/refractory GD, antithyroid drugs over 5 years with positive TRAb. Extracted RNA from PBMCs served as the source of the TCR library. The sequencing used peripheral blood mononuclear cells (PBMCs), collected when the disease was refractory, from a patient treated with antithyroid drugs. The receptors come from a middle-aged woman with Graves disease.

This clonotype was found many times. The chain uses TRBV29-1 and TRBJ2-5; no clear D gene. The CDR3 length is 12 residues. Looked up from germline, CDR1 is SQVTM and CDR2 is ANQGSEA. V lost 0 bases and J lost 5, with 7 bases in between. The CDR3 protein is CSVEDRLETQYF. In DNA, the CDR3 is TGCAGCGTTGAAGATCGTTTGGAGACCCAGTACTTC.

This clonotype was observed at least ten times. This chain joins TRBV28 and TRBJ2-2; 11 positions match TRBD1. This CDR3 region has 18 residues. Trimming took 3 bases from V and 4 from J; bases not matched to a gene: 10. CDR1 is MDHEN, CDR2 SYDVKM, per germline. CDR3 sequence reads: CASSFAGRGTGGTGELFF. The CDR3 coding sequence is TGTGCCAGCAGTTTTGCGGGACGTGGGACAGGGGGCACCGGGGAGCTGTTTTTT.

The CDR3 is CASSSYRQGGSYEQYF. CDR3 sequence (DNA): TGTGCCAGCAGTTCTTACAGACAGGGGGGCTCCTACGAGCAGTACTTC. The V gene is TRBV28, the J gene TRBJ2-7; 9 nucleotides line up with TRBD1. J gave up 0 bases and V 4 bases, and 7 bases lay outside the gene matches. The V gene's germline CDR1 is MDHEN and CDR2 SYDVKM. This CDR3 is built from 16 residues. The full variable domain, rest sourced from reference TRBV28 and TRBJ2-7, is DVKVTQSSRYLVKRTGEKVFLECVQDMDHENMFWYRQDPGLGLRLIYFSYDVKMKEKGDIPEGYSVSREKKERFSLILESASTNQTSMYLCASSSYRQGGSYEQYFGPGTRLTVT.

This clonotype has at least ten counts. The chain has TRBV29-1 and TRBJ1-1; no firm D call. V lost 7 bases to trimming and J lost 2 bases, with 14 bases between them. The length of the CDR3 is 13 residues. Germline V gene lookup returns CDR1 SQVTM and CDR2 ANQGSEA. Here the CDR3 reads CSAPKEGNTEAFF. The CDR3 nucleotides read TGCAGCGCCCCGAAGGAGGGCAACACTGAAGCTTTCTTT.

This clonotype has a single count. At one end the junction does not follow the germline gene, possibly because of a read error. The CDR3: CSTSPSRLAEAFF. The CDR3 DNA reads TGTAGTACTAGTCCCTCTCGGCTTGCAGAAGCTTTCTTT. V gene TRBV20-1 combines with J gene TRBJ1-1, with unresolved D. CDR1 is DFQATT, CDR2 SNEGSKA, per germline (reference sequence). This CDR3 has 13 residues.

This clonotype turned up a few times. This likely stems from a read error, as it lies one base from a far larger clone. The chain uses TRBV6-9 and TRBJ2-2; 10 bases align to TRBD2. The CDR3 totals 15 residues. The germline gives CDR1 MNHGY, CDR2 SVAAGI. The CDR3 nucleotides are TGTGCCAGCAGTTACGGGACTAGCGACACCGGGAAGCTGTTTTTT. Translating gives CASSYGTSDTGKLFF.

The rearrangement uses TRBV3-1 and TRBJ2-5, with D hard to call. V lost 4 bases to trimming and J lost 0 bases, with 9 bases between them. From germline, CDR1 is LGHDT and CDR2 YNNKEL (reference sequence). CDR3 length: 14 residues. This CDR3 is CASSPLKYQETQYF. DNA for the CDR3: TGTGCCAGCAGCCCGCTGAAATACCAAGAGACCCAGTACTTC.

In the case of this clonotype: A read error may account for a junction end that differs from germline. The CDR3 loop reads CASSPFRLFEQYF. The CDR3 nucleotides are TGTGCTAGCAGCCCATTCCGGCTCTTCGAGCAGTACTTC. This chain connects TRBV7-7 to TRBJ2-7; D gene uncertain. CDR1 is SSHAT and CDR2 is FNYEAQ in the germline V gene (reference sequence). The CDR3 spans 13 residues.

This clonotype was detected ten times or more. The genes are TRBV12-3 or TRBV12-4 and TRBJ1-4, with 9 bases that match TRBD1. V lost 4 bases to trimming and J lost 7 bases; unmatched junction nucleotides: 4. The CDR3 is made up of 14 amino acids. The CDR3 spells CASSSGTGSEKLFF. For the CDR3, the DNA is TGTGCCAGCAGTTCCGGGACAGGGAGTGAAAAACTGTTTTTT.

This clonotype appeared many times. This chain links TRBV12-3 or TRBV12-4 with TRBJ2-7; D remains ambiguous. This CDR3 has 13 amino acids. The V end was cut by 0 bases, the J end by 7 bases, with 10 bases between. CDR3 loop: CASSLAAAKEQYF. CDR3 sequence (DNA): TGTGCCAGCAGTTTAGCGGCAGCAAAAGAGCAGTACTTC.

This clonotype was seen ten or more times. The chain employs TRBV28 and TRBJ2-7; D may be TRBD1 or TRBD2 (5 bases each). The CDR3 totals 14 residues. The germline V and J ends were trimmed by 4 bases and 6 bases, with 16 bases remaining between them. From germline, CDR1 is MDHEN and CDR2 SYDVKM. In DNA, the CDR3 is TGTGCCAGCAGTTGGGGGTCAGGGCTCCGCGAGCAGTACTTC. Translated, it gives CASSWGSGLREQYF.

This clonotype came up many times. In DNA, the CDR3 is TGTGCCAGCAGTCTTACAGGGAGCGAGACCCAGTACTTC. It encodes CASSLTGSETQYF. J is TRBJ2-5 and V is TRBV28; TRBD1 might be the D (6 bases). CDR1 and CDR2 (germline): MDHEN, SYDVKM. The length of the CDR3 is 13 residues. V gave up 5 bases and J gave up 5 bases, with 12 bases separating them. The full variable domain, rest sourced from reference TRBV28 and TRBJ2-5, is DVKVTQSSRYLVKRTGEKVFLECVQDMDHENMFWYRQDPGLGLRLIYFSYDVKMKEKGDIPEGYSVSREKKERFSLILESASTNQTSMYLCASSLTGSETQYFGPGTRLLVL.

CDR3 sequence reads: CASSLGLGEQFF. The DNA of the CDR3 is TGTGCCAGCAGCTTAGGTCTGGGTGAGCAGTTCTTC. The genes are TRBV11-2 and TRBJ2-1; D remains unclear. The germline gives CDR1 SGHAT, CDR2 FQNNGV. Trimming pared 1 base from V and 9 bases from J, leaving 7 bases between. This CDR3 has 12 amino acids.

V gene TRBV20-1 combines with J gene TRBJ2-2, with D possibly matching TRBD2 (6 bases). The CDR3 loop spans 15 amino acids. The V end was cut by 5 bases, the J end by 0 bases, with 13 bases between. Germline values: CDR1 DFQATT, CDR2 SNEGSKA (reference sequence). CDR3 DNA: TGCAGTGCTTCTTCGGGACTTGCGAACACCGGGGAGCTGTTTTTT. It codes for CSASSGLANTGELFF.

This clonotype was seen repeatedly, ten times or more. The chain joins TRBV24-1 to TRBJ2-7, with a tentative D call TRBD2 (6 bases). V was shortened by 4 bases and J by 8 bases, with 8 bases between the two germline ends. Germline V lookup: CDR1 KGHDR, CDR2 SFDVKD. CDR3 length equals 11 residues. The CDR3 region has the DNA TGTGCCACCAGTGAGGAGGGTAAGCAGTACTTC. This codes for CATSEEGKQYF.

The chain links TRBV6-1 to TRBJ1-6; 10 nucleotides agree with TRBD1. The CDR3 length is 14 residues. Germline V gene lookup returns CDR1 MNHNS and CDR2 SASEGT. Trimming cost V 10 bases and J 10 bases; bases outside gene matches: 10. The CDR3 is CATELTGGESPLHF. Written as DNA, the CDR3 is TGTGCCACGGAACTGACAGGGGGCGAGTCACCCCTCCACTTT.

CDR3 sequence (DNA): TGTGCCAGTAGCCAGGGGGCTTATCAGCCCCAGCATTTT. Amino acids: CASSQGAYQPQHF. This chain connects TRBV19 to TRBJ1-5, with TRBD1 identical over 8 bases. Germline loops: CDR1 LNHDA, CDR2 SQIVND (reference sequence). The V segment lost 6 bases and the J segment 5 bases; nucleotides outside the gene matches: 3. This CDR3 contains 13 residues.

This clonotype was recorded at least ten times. CDR3 sequence: CASRVTGVNTEAFF. The CDR3, as DNA: TGTGCCAGCAGAGTAACAGGGGTGAACACTGAAGCTTTCTTT. The V gene is TRBV27, the J gene TRBJ1-1, with 7 bases lining up with TRBD1. Germline trimming cut 6 bases from V and 0 bases from J; bases unmatched to any gene: 4. Germline assignment: CDR1 MNHEY and CDR2 SMNVEV (reference sequence). The CDR3 loop spans 14 amino acids.

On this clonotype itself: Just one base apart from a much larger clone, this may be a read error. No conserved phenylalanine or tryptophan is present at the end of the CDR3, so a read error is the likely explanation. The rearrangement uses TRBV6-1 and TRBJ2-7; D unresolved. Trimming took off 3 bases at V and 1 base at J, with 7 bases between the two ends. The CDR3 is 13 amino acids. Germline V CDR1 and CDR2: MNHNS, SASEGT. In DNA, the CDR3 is TGTGCCAGCAGTGAGCCCCCTTCCTACGAGCAGTACCTC. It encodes CASSEPPSYEQYL.